This TCR beta chain was obtained from a study of early T cells in non-severe SARS-CoV-2 infection (dated by TCRdb to the early 2020s). Turning to the overall study: Because TCR sequencing relied on bulk RNA taken from unsorted whole blood, pairing of alpha and beta chains was not possible. Broader findings and caveats from the paper: VDJdb matching was skewed toward anti-spike CD8 responses, so virus-specific expansions were likely underestimated and private and CD4 specificities were missed.

The study was a case-control design nested within a healthcare worker cohort in London, UK, with weekly nasopharyngeal swab PCR tests and blood sampling. Healthcare workers were recruited during the week of the UK lockdown, between 23 and 31 March 2020, and followed weekly for up to about 15 weeks. The method behind the library was 5' RACE. TCRdb shows the sequencer as NextSeq 500. Unique molecular identifiers were attached to individual cDNA molecules in the TCR library protocol so that sequencing error and PCR bias could be corrected. Both TCR alpha and beta chains were sequenced, and tight co-correlation was observed between alpha and beta sequence abundances in each sample. As for the authors' bioinformatics: V gene, J gene and CDR3 annotation of TCR sequences was performed with Decombinator V4. Expanded TCRs were defined as changing significantly between any two time points under a Poisson model with p below 0.0001. TCR abundances were normalised to the total number of TCRs sequenced per sample and expressed as counts per million. TRAV1-2 paired with TRAJ12, TRAJ20 or TRAJ33 defined MAIT TCRs, while TRAV10 paired with TRAJ18 defined iNKT TCRs. A search of VDJdb, accessed on 1 November 2021, was run for TCRs annotated to CMV, EBV and SARS-CoV-2, with TCRs annotated for multiple antigens excluded. Clones were called with MiXCR by TCRdb after fastp trimmed the public reads at Q25, and only in-frame beta chains were retained. Here each entry gathers all rows of one CDR3 protein and keeps the most common genes and DNA. It is TCRdb's table, rather than the study itself, that gives the V and J calls and clone size. The sample table holds 15,000 to 25,000 distinct CDR3 sequences, of which roughly 4.6% were seen once. Of the sample, over 7% is held by the ten largest clones.

For CDR1 and CDR2, the germline V gene lists LGHNA and YSLEER. The CDR3 covers 16 residues, taking in both the cysteine and the phenylalanine. Only the CDR3 DNA stays, 48 bases, in frame from base 1. V loses 0 bases at its end and J loses 8 bases; junction bases beyond the gene matches: 9. This clonotype was detected ten times or more. Its antigen is not yet known. Within one base of it there is no much larger clone, and no base qualities were kept. The chain couples TRBV4-3 to TRBJ1-2; 10 of the junction bases match TRBD1. The sequenced sample was whole blood. This TCR came from an adult who was a healthcare worker with PCR-confirmed SARS-CoV-2 infection or an uninfected control (not recorded which). In nucleotides, the sequence is TGCGCCAGCAGCCAAGATCTTGGGGGGACAGGGGAAGGCTACACCTTC. Its protein reads: CASSQDLGGTGEGYTF.